These 29 T cell receptor beta chains came from one sample sequenced in a study of patients and donors after allogeneic stem cell transplantation. Via MiXCR, TCRdb re-called the RT-PCR reads, giving one row per CDR3 protein. The sample shows about a million distinct CDR3 sequences, over 15% of them seen only once. Sequencing was done on a sample of blood, either unsorted or a sorted T cell fraction (not recorded which). These receptors came from a human donor who was either an allogeneic HSCT recipient or a stem cell or donor lymphocyte infusion donor (not recorded which). It is not recorded whose cells these are; they may come from a transplant donor.

This rearrangement joins TRBV20-1 to TRBJ2-2; TRBD1 aligns across 8 bases. Germline assignment: CDR1 DFQATT and CDR2 SNEGSKA (reference sequence). CDR3 size: 14 residues. With V trimmed by 7 bases and J by 0 bases, 4 bases remained unmatched. DNA of the CDR3: TGCAGTGGGAGGACAGGGTCGAACACCGGGGAGCTGTTTTTT. It encodes CSGRTGSNTGELFF.

The rearrangement joins TRBV5-1 to TRBJ2-7, with 7 bases identical to TRBD1. Unmatched junction bases numbered 14, after V lost 2 bases and J lost 3 bases. Germline V gene sequence: CDR1 SGHRS, CDR2 YFSETQ. The CDR3 loop spans 17 amino acids. The CDR3 reads CASSFRDRQKISYEQYF. The CDR3 DNA reads as TGCGCCAGCAGCTTTCGGGACAGACAAAAGATTAGCTACGAGCAGTACTTC. Using reference TRBV5-1 and TRBJ2-7 for the parts outside the CDR3, the full variable domain is KAGVTQTPRYLIKTRGQQVTLSCSPISGHRSVSWYQQTPGQGLQFLFEYFSETQRNKGNFPGRFSGRQFSNSRSEMNVSTLELGDSALYLCASSFRDRQKISYEQYFGPGTRLTVT.

V is TRBV7-2 and J is TRBJ2-7; maybe TRBD1 (6 bases). Per the germline V gene, CDR1 is SGHTA and CDR2 is FQGNSA. V was shortened by 7 bases and J by 4 bases, with 17 bases between the two germline ends. This CDR3 contains 14 residues. CDR3 bases: TGTGCCAGCAACACCTACTCAGGGGAGTACGAGCAGTACTTC. As protein: CASNTYSGEYEQYF.

The chain combines TRBV6-5 with TRBJ2-5; 7 bases line up with TRBD2. Trimming cost V 0 bases and J 7 bases; bases outside gene matches: 5. The CDR3 spans 14 residues. Germline V lookup: CDR1 MNHEY, CDR2 SVGAGI. In nucleotides, the CDR3 is TGTGCCAGCAGTTACTCGGGGGAGGGGACGACCCAGTACTTC. Amino acids: CASSYSGEGTTQYF.

This clonotype has a handful of counts. The chain is built from TRBV2 and TRBJ1-1; 8 nucleotides align to TRBD1. CDR3 length: 14 amino acids. Germline V CDR1 and CDR2: SNHLY, FYNNEI. The junction had 5 bases not matched to a gene; V was cut back by 4 bases and J by 4 bases. As DNA, the CDR3 is TGTGCCAGCAGTGCTCAGGGGGCTCCCACTGAAGCTTTCTTT. This translates into CASSAQGAPTEAFF.

The chain links TRBV10-3 to TRBJ2-7; 10 nucleotides line up with TRBD2. Germline V gene sequence: CDR1 ENHRY, CDR2 SYGVKD. J gave up 6 bases and V 0 bases, and 8 bases lay outside the gene matches. The CDR3 is 16 residues long. As DNA, the CDR3 is TGTGCCATCAGTGAGTCGAGGGCTAGCGGGAGTTTCGAGCAGTACTTC. It codes for CAISESRASGSFEQYF.

The chain links TRBV7-2 to TRBJ1-5; 7 nucleotides line up with TRBD1. In germline, CDR1 is SGHTA, CDR2 FQGNSA. V gave up 5 bases and J gave up 3 bases; unmatched junction bases: 4. The CDR3 has 14 amino acids. The chain's CDR3 is CASSRTGFNQPQHF. The CDR3 nucleotides read TGTGCCAGCAGCCGGACAGGCTTCAATCAGCCCCAGCATTTT.

This chain connects TRBV19 to TRBJ2-7; D might be TRBD1 or TRBD2, each matching 5 bases. CDR3 length: 13 residues. Germline V gene lookup returns CDR1 LNHDA and CDR2 SQIVND (reference sequence). The V end lost 9 bases, the J end lost 4 bases, and 16 bases lay between the germline ends. The CDR3 loop reads CASRSPWGYEQYF. The DNA of the CDR3 is TGTGCCAGCCGAAGCCCATGGGGGTACGAGCAGTACTTC.

The gene calls are TRBV5-1 and TRBJ2-1; D could derive from TRBD1 or TRBD2 (5 bases each). Germline lookup yields CDR1 SGHRS and CDR2 YFSETQ. The CDR3 runs to 13 residues. V lost 1 base and J 8 bases, leaving 10 bases between the germline ends. CDR3 loop: CASSLYGGYEQFF. CDR3 in DNA: TGCGCCAGCAGCTTGTATGGGGGTTATGAGCAGTTCTTC.

Here the CDR3 reads CASSMAGSSGNTIYF. Here the CDR3 DNA reads TGTGCCAGCAGCATGGCGGGGAGCTCTGGAAACACCATATATTTT. This sequence joins TRBV9 and TRBJ1-3; D remains unclear. The V end was cut by 4 bases, the J end by 0 bases, with 11 bases between. Germline V gene data show CDR1 as SGDLS and CDR2 as YYNGEE. The CDR3 runs 15 residues.

The CDR3 loop is CSAPNQGSNQPQHF. CDR3 in DNA: TGCAGTGCTCCAAATCAGGGAAGCAATCAGCCCCAGCATTTT. The chain links TRBV20-1 to TRBJ1-5, with D possibly being TRBD1 (5 bases). Germline V gene sequence: CDR1 DFQATT, CDR2 SNEGSKA (reference sequence). Trimming took 5 bases from V and 1 from J, leaving 12 bases between them. The CDR3 spans 14 residues.

The chain recombines TRBV7-9 with TRBJ1-1; D perhaps matches TRBD1 (5 bases). V dropped 3 bases and J dropped 11 bases, with 19 bases sitting between them. Germline-derived CDR1 and CDR2 are SEHNR and FQNEAQ (reference sequence). The CDR3 has 14 residues. This CDR3 reads CASSFRRGSGGAFF. CDR3 coding DNA: TGTGCCAGCAGCTTTAGGCGTGGATCTGGGGGGGCTTTCTTT.

The CDR3 spells CASSHRDREETQYF. CDR3 bases: TGCGCCAGCAGCCACAGGGACAGGGAAGAGACCCAGTACTTC. The V call is TRBV4-3, the J call TRBJ2-5; 9 bases are shared with TRBD1. CDR3 length: 14 amino acids. V gave up 3 bases and J gave up 3 bases; unmatched junction bases: 2. CDR1 and CDR2 from the germline V gene are LGHNA and YSLEER.

The CDR3 here is CASSPGTSGGEETQYF. The CDR3 bases are TGTGCCAGCAGCCCGGGGACTAGCGGGGGGGAAGAGACCCAGTACTTC. The chain has TRBV7-2 and TRBJ2-5; 16 bases fit TRBD2. The J segment lost 3 bases and the V segment lost 5 bases, leaving 3 bases of the junction unmatched. Germline V lookup: CDR1 SGHTA, CDR2 FQGNSA. The CDR3 spans 16 residues.

This clonotype came up a few times. The chain joins TRBV5-1 to TRBJ2-5, with TRBD2 matching 14 bases. CDR1 and CDR2 from the germline V gene are SGHRS and YFSETQ. This CDR3 region has 16 residues. Unmatched junction bases numbered 7, after V lost 4 bases and J lost 5 bases. As DNA, the CDR3 is TGCGCCAGCAGCACAGGACTAGCGGGAGGCGGTGAGACCCAGTACTTC. Its translation is CASSTGLAGGGETQYF. The full variable domain, in which reference TRBV5-1 and TRBJ2-5 provide the parts outside the CDR3, is KAGVTQTPRYLIKTRGQQVTLSCSPISGHRSVSWYQQTPGQGLQFLFEYFSETQRNKGNFPGRFSGRQFSNSRSEMNVSTLELGDSALYLCASSTGLAGGGETQYFGPGTRLLVL.

The sample holds a few counts of this clonotype. The rearrangement joins TRBV11-2 to TRBJ1-6, with 8 bases lining up with TRBD1. Germline values: CDR1 SGHAT, CDR2 FQNNGV. The CDR3 runs 16 residues. Unmatched junction bases numbered 7, after V lost 3 bases and J lost 6 bases. CDR3 protein: CASSFSGQGGNSPLHF. CDR3 in DNA: TGTGCCAGCAGCTTTTCCGGACAGGGTGGTAATTCACCCCTCCACTTT.

This clonotype came up many times. This chain connects TRBV24-1 to TRBJ1-1; no clear D. The V gene lost 12 bases and the J gene lost 1 base, with 14 bases spanning the gap. Germline CDR1 is KGHDR and CDR2 is SFDVKD. CDR3 length equals 13 residues. CDR3 coding DNA: TGTGCCTCTCGGTTAGGGCGGAACACTGAAGCTTTCTTT. Amino acid sequence: CASRLGRNTEAFF.

This clonotype was seen a handful of times. The V and J genes are TRBV19 and TRBJ2-5; 7 nucleotides agree with TRBD1. V lost 5 bases and J lost 1; bases outside the gene matches: 4. CDR1 and CDR2 from the germline V gene are LNHDA and SQIVND (reference sequence). The CDR3 totals 14 residues. As DNA, the CDR3 is TGTGCCAGTAGTTCCGGGACAGCCCAAGAGACCCAGTACTTC. Protein product: CASSSGTAQETQYF.

In its sample, this clonotype was seen once. The V gene is TRBV11-2, the J gene TRBJ1-1; D is undetermined. V was cut by 0 bases and J by 11 bases, with 10 bases left in between. The CDR3 runs 12 residues. Germline V gives CDR1 SGHAT, CDR2 FQNNGV. This CDR3 reads CASSLDRAGAFF. CDR3 DNA sequence: TGTGCCAGCAGCTTAGATCGAGCGGGGGCTTTCTTT. Using reference TRBV11-2 and TRBJ1-1 for the parts outside the CDR3, the full variable domain is EAGVAQSPRYKIIEKRQSVAFWCNPISGHATLYWYQQILGQGPKLLIQFQNNGVVDDSQLPKDRFSAERLKGVDSTLKIQPAKLEDSAVYLCASSLDRAGAFFGQGTRLTVV.

Only a few counts were recorded for this clonotype. The chain carries TRBV20-1 and TRBJ2-7; perhaps TRBD1 as D (6 bases). Trimming took off 0 bases at V and 1 base at J, with 13 bases between the two ends. Per the germline V gene, CDR1 is DFQATT and CDR2 is SNEGSKA (reference sequence). The CDR3 runs 15 residues. The CDR3 sequence: CSARDGQRLSYEQYF. In DNA, the CDR3 is TGCAGTGCTAGAGATGGACAGCGCCTATCCTACGAGCAGTACTTC.

This clonotype was found many times. V and J are TRBV29-1 and TRBJ2-3, with TRBD2 as a possible D gene (5 bases). With 0 bases removed from V and 3 bases from J, the gap between germline ends came to 10 bases. CDR1 and CDR2 from the germline V gene are SQVTM and ANQGSEA. There are 14 residues in the CDR3. CDR3 sequence: CSVEDPRGTDTQYF. The CDR3 bases are TGCAGCGTTGAAGATCCGAGAGGGACAGATACGCAGTATTTT.

This clonotype has just a few counts. This sequence joins TRBV20-1 and TRBJ1-2; D is unclear. V lost 5 bases to trimming and J lost 13 bases, with 20 bases between them. The CDR3 runs to 12 residues. From germline, CDR1 is DFQATT and CDR2 SNEGSKA (reference sequence). Here the CDR3 reads CSARGGRPLSTF. CDR3 in DNA: TGCAGTGCTCGCGGTGGCAGGCCCCTATCCACCTTC.

V usage is TRBV7-7 and J usage is TRBJ2-7, with 7 bases fitting TRBD1. Germline lookup yields CDR1 SSHAT and CDR2 FNYEAQ (reference sequence). There are 15 residues in the CDR3. V lost 2 bases and J lost 3; bases outside the gene matches: 7. The CDR3 region is CASSLMAGGNYEQYF. CDR3 bases: TGTGCCAGCAGCTTAATGGCAGGGGGTAACTACGAGCAGTACTTC.

The chain carries TRBV20-1 and TRBJ1-1; the D is unclear. CDR1 and CDR2 from the germline V gene are DFQATT and SNEGSKA (reference sequence). The CDR3 consists of 14 residues. V lost 1 base and J 4 bases, leaving 13 bases between the germline ends. The CDR3 region has the DNA TGCAGTGCTAGAGTACGCGCAGCGGCCACTGAAGCTTTCTTT. It translates to CSARVRAAATEAFF.

This sequence joins TRBV5-1 and TRBJ2-1; no firm D call. The length of the CDR3 is 15 residues. V was pared by 4 bases and J by 3 bases, with 14 bases between. The germline gives CDR1 SGHRS, CDR2 YFSETQ. The CDR3 reads CASSPEAAYYNEQFF. The CDR3 nucleotides read TGCGCCAGCAGCCCCGAGGCCGCGTACTACAATGAGCAGTTCTTC.

The chain links TRBV6-1 to TRBJ1-5; possibly TRBD1 for D (5 bases). The CDR3 has 14 residues. Looked up from germline, CDR1 is MNHNS and CDR2 is SASEGT. Trimming left V 5 bases short and J 12 bases short, with 20 bases between. The CDR3 DNA follows: TGTGCCAGCAGTAGCGGCCGGGACGCCCGAAGCCAGCATTTT. Amino acid sequence: CASSSGRDARSQHF.

The sample holds a few counts of this clonotype. The V and J genes are TRBV28 and TRBJ1-2; the D gene is possibly TRBD1 (6 bases). Trimming left V 5 bases short and J 8 bases short, with 18 bases between. This CDR3 is 14 amino acids long. The germline CDR1 and CDR2 sequences are MDHEN and SYDVKM. The CDR3 DNA reads as TGTGCCAGCAGTGAAGGACAGCGCTTTTGGGGCTACACCTTC. Translation: CASSEGQRFWGYTF.

This clonotype was counted between two and nine times. V usage is TRBV12-3 or TRBV12-4 and J usage is TRBJ2-1; 15 bases are shared with TRBD2. Trimming at V came to 5 bases and at J to 4 bases, leaving 3 bases not matched to a gene. CDR3 length: 16 residues. The CDR3 loop reads CASSGLAGGPYNEQFF. The CDR3, as DNA: TGTGCCAGCAGTGGACTAGCGGGGGGGCCGTACAATGAGCAGTTCTTC.

The V and J genes are TRBV29-1 and TRBJ1-2; D ambiguous. Trimming took off 5 bases at V and 8 bases at J, with 12 bases between the two ends. The CDR3 runs 11 residues. The germline V gene encodes CDR1 SQVTM and CDR2 ANQGSEA. The CDR3: CSVLAAGGYTF. The DNA of the CDR3 is TGCAGCGTTCTGGCGGCTGGAGGCTACACCTTC.